This T cell receptor beta chain was captured in a study of response to subunit inactivated influenza vaccine. Study-level findings and limits: There was a suggestion from the authors that each seasonal influenza vaccination recruits few new T cells.

For this clonotype: Its target is unknown.

The V gene lost 0 bases and the J gene lost 7 bases, with 16 bases spanning the gap. Per germline, CDR1 LNHNV and CDR2 YYDKDF (reference sequence). The CDR3 consists of 15 residues. TCRdb ran MiXCR on the RT-PCR reads and lists one entry per CDR3 protein. Of hundreds of thousands of distinct CDR3 sequences in the sample, around 16% were seen once. The rearrangement links TRBV15 to TRBJ2-7; tentatively, D is TRBD1 or TRBD2 (5 bases each). The input for sequencing was PBMCs from blood, taken approximately 12 days after vaccination. This clonotype was sampled from a man aged 50-60 years who received an inactivated influenza vaccine. CDR3 DNA: TGTGCCACCAGCAGAGATCCTCGGCCCGAGGGGGAGCAGTACTTC. This gives the protein CATSRDPRPEGEQYF.